This TCR beta chain was captured by sequencing in a study of T cell clones after liver transplantation. For the study at large: Post-transplant blood was tracked for graft-donor-reactive T cell clones identified in a pre-transplant mixed lymphocyte reaction. Until 12-24 months post-transplant, subjects got standard immunosuppression and no induction.

This clone was counted once. Sequencing was performed with immunoSEQ multiplex PCR; in TCRdb, only in-frame clones are kept and a portion is missing. The sample has over 70,000 clones, 75% to 85% seen once. CD3+CD4+ and CD3+CD8+ cells were FACS-sorted from thawed unstimulated PBMCs. The CDR3 is 15 residues long. After removal of 5 bases from V and 4 bases from J, the junction contained 6 bases not matched to a gene. The V gene's germline CDR1 is SGHVS and CDR2 FQNEAQ. This sequence joins TRBV7-8 and TRBJ2-2, with 8 bases fitting TRBD2. This receptor was obtained from a human patient who received a liver transplant. Some T cells may be graft donor cells. The source was CD4+ T cells from blood, collected 12 months after liver transplant. The CDR3 DNA follows: TGTGCCAGCAGCCTTGGAGGACTAGCCACCGGGGAGCTGTTTTTT. It codes for CASSLGGLATGELFF.